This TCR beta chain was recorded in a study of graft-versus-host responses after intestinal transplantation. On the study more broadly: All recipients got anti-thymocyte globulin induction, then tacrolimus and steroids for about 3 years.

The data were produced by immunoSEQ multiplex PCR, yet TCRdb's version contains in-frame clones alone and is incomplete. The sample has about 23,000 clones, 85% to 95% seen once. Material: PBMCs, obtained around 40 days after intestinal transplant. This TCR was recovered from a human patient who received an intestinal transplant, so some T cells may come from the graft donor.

The CDR3 protein is CASSGGTGFNYEQYF. DNA of the CDR3: TGTGCCAGCAGCGGGGGGACAGGGTTTAACTACGAGCAGTACTTC. The rearrangement joins TRBV11-1 to TRBJ2-7, with TRBD1 identical over 9 bases. The CDR3 has 15 residues. The junction had 8 bases not matched to a gene; V was cut back by 5 bases and J by 3 bases. Germline V gene sequence: CDR1 SGHAT, CDR2 FQDESV (reference sequence).